This T cell receptor (beta chain) was observed in a study of response to subunit inactivated influenza vaccine. About this clonotype itself: Its antigen is undetermined.

Each CDR3 protein is one row after TCRdb ran MiXCR on the RT-PCR reads. There are about half a million distinct CDR3 sequences in the sample; approximately 11% occur only once, and roughly 12% lies in the top ten. Notes on the study in general: A suggestion made by the authors is that each seasonal influenza vaccination recruits few new T cells.

Germline V gene sequence: CDR1 LNHNV, CDR2 YYDKDF (reference sequence). This CDR3 comprises 16 residues. The ends lost 1 base at V and 5 bases at J; junction bases unmatched: 9. The chain employs TRBV15 and TRBJ2-5; 8 bases align to TRBD1. The receptor was derived from a man aged 45-60 years who received an inactivated influenza vaccine. The sequencing used PBMCs from blood, collected more than 35 days after vaccination. The CDR3 sequence is CATSRADGDRSETQYF. The CDR3 DNA sequence: TGTGCCACCAGCAGAGCTGATGGGGACAGGTCGGAGACCCAGTACTTC. Using reference TRBV15 and TRBJ2-5 for the parts outside the CDR3, the full variable domain is DAMVIQNPRYQVTQFGKPVTLSCSQTLNHNVMYWYQQKSSQAPKLLFHYYDKDFNNEADTPDNFQSRRPNTSFCFLDIRSPGLGDTAMYLCATSRADGDRSETQYFGPGTRLLVL.